The clone carrying this T cell receptor beta chain was detected only a few times. As yet, its antigen is unknown. Per sample, at least 5.5 micrograms of total RNA were extracted. The source of the sample is a study of blood T cells in healthy people across ages. General study points: Roughly linear declines in TCR beta diversity per million T cells occurred with age.

The CDR3 consists of 15 residues. The trim removed 4 bases at V and 9 bases at J, leaving 9 bases unmatched. Germline V CDR1 and CDR2: LGHNA, YSLEER. A sample-barcoded 5' primer and a J-beta primer mix were used in a second PCR of roughly 6 to 11 cycles. TCRdb reprocessed the 5' RACE reads with MiXCR, giving one entry per CDR3 protein. There are 1.5 million to 2 million distinct CDR3 sequences in the sample; around 48% occur only once, and approximately 2.1% lies in the top ten. The chain is built from TRBV4-3 and TRBJ2-1, with 10 nucleotides matching TRBD2. The sequencing sample was made of blood. The receptor was derived from a woman aged 40 to 49 in good health. CDR3 sequence reads: CASSPVLAGSIEQFF. CDR3 in DNA: TGCGCCAGCAGCCCGGTACTAGCGGGGTCGATTGAGCAGTTCTTC.